This TCR beta chain is drawn from a study of T cells in women clearing cervical HPV infection. The CDR3 length is 14 residues. V dropped 1 base and J dropped 0 bases, with 4 bases sitting between them. The germline gives CDR1 KGHSH, CDR2 LQKENI. Comment on this clone: The CDR3 end is not reached by the read, which stops 3 residues before it; the germline J gene fills it in.

Using immunoSEQ multiplex PCR, the repertoire was profiled, and TCRdb retains in-frame clones only, with some absent. The sample has more than 20,000 clones. The TCR originated in a woman between 18 and 69 years old with a cervical HPV16 infection that either progressed to CIN3+ or cleared (not recorded which). Input material: blood buffy coat. This chain connects TRBV18 to TRBJ1-5; no clear D. The CDR3 bases that were read are TGTGCCAGCTCACCACTGGCTAGCAATCAGCCC. It specifies CASSPLASNQP. The entire CDR3 protein is CASSPLASNQPQHF. The full variable domain, with the rest looked up from reference TRBV18 and TRBJ1-5, is NAGVMQNPRHLVRRRGQEARLRCSPMKGHSHVYWYRQLPEEGLKFMVYLQKENIIDESGMPKERFSAEFPKEGPSILRIQQVVRGDSAAYFCASSPLASNQPQHFGDGTRLSIL.